This T cell receptor (beta chain) derives from a study of blood T cell repertoires in COVID-19. Study-wide context: Some COVID-19 samples were acute and others convalescent; all came from the United States, Italy and Spain. Sources were T cells, B-cell-depleted T cells, or PBMCs; the material itself was cDNA or gDNA.

The CDR3 has 15 residues. CDR1 is GTSNPN, CDR2 SVGIG, per germline (reference sequence). The germline V and J ends were trimmed by 4 bases and 5 bases, with 18 bases remaining between them. As originally analysed: Amplification of reference gene primers was used by the study to estimate nucleated cell counts. TCRdb's copy holds only in-frame clones and misses some; the assay was immunoSEQ multiplex PCR. V and J calls and clone size are as listed in that table; D and trimming were resolved from the DNA. The profile shows 100,000 to 150,000 clones, 70% to 75% of them singletons. The table lists this clone with a few counts.

This TCR was recovered from a man between 60 and 70 years old with acute or convalescent COVID-19. The sample comprised peripheral blood. The chain has TRBV30 and TRBJ2-1; tentatively, D is TRBD1 (5 bases). CDR3 DNA: TGTGCCTGGACCCTTAGATACGGACAAGACAATGAGCAGTTCTTC. Its protein is CAWTLRYGQDNEQFF.